The 14 T cell receptor beta chains reported below all come from one sample, sequenced in a study of Ad26.COV2.S vaccination and SARS-CoV-2 variants. Here immunoSEQ multiplex PCR was the method, and the copy in TCRdb shows in-frame clones only, minus some. The repertoire holds 200,000 to 250,000 clones, with around nine tenths as singletons. Treatment denoted: roughly 18 received Ad26.COV2.S at low or high dose, single or two shots; 5 received placebo; per-sample allocation not given. Sampling was performed 63 days after the first vaccine or placebo injection. The sample was peripheral blood, taken in a trial of Ad26.COV2.S vaccine versus placebo. Source of these receptors: a person between 18 and 59 years old who received the Ad26.COV2.S COVID-19 vaccine or a placebo.

The J gene is TRBJ1-2, the V gene TRBV5-1, with 8 bases lining up with TRBD1. Germline trimming cut 5 bases from V and 4 bases from J; bases unmatched to any gene: 10. CDR1 and CDR2 from the germline V gene are SGHRS and YFSETQ. The CDR3 length is 15 residues. The CDR3 DNA reads TGCGCCAGCAGTCAAGGACAGGGCCTGGGCTATGGCTACACCTTC. Translating gives CASSQGQGLGYGYTF. Complete variable domain (other parts from reference TRBV5-1 and TRBJ1-2): KAGVTQTPRYLIKTRGQQVTLSCSPISGHRSVSWYQQTPGQGLQFLFEYFSETQRNKGNFPGRFSGRQFSNSRSEMNVSTLELGDSALYLCASSQGQGLGYGYTFGSGTRLTVV.

In regard to this clone: With a much larger clone just one base away, this may be a read error. This chain joins TRBV7-8 and TRBJ2-2; 8 bases map to TRBD1. This CDR3 is 14 amino acids long. V lost 5 bases to trimming and J lost 5 bases; unmatched junction nucleotides: 4. Germline V gene data show CDR1 as SGHVS and CDR2 as FQNEAQ. This chain's CDR3 is CASSPRTGTGELFF. The DNA for the CDR3 is TGTGCCAGCAGCCCCCGGACAGGGACCGGGGAGCTGTTTTTT.

This clone was counted once. This rearrangement joins TRBV15 to TRBJ2-7, with 7 bases aligning to TRBD1. This CDR3 contains 14 residues. V lost 4 bases to trimming and J lost 6 bases; unmatched junction nucleotides: 9. Germline lookup yields CDR1 LNHNV and CDR2 YYDKDF (reference sequence). CDR3 nucleotides: TGTGCCACCAGCACCTTAGGGACAGTCGGCGAGCAGTACTTC. It yields the protein CATSTLGTVGEQYF.

This chain links TRBV10-3 with TRBJ1-6, with 7 bases lining up with TRBD1. Unmatched junction bases numbered 13, after V lost 11 bases and J lost 9 bases. CDR1 is ENHRY and CDR2 is SYGVKD in the germline V gene. This CDR3 spans 14 amino acids. In DNA, the CDR3 is TGTGCCGTAAAGCAGGGGGAGTTAGGTTCACCCCTCCACTTT. Translation gives CAVKQGELGSPLHF.

In nucleotides, the CDR3 is TGTGCCAGCAGCGAGGGGACTAGCGGGGGTTTCTACGAGCAGTACTTC. It is translated as CASSEGTSGGFYEQYF. The chain has TRBV9 and TRBJ2-7, with TRBD2 matching 14 bases. V shed 3 bases, J shed 3 bases, and the junction held 5 bases outside the gene matches. Germline V gene sequence: CDR1 SGDLS, CDR2 YYNGEE. The CDR3 is 16 amino acids. Combining the CDR3 with reference TRBV9 and TRBJ2-7 gives the whole variable domain DSGVTQTPKHLITATGQRVTLRCSPRSGDLSVYWYQQSLDQGLQFLIQYYNGEERAKGNILERFSAQQFPDLHSELNLSSLELGDSALYFCASSEGTSGGFYEQYFGPGTRLTVT.

This clone was observed a few times. The CDR3 protein is CASSSPLTGGYEQYF. The CDR3 nucleotides are TGTGCCAGCAGCTCTCCGTTGACAGGGGGTTACGAGCAGTACTTC. The J gene is TRBJ2-7, the V gene TRBV11-2; TRBD1 agrees at 9 bases. Germline V gene sequence: CDR1 SGHAT, CDR2 FQNNGV. The CDR3 is made up of 15 amino acids. The trim removed 4 bases at V and 4 bases at J, leaving 8 bases unmatched.

CDR3 sequence reads: CASKGQGNSPLHF. The CDR3 DNA sequence: TGTGCCAGCAAGGGACAGGGGAATTCACCCCTCCACTTT. The chain uses TRBV2 and TRBJ1-6; TRBD1 matches 10 bases. Germline CDR1 and CDR2: SNHLY and FYNNEI. J was trimmed by 7 bases and V by 7 bases; bases with no gene match: 1. The CDR3 has 13 residues. The full variable domain, completed using reference TRBV2 and TRBJ1-6, is EPEVTQTPSHQVTQMGQEVILRCVPISNHLYFYWYRQILGQKVEFLVSFYNNEISEKSEIFDDQFSVERPDGSNFTLKIRSTKLEDSAMYFCASKGQGNSPLHFGNGTRLTVT.

This sequence joins TRBV6-4 and TRBJ2-1; D remains ambiguous. Trimming pared 5 bases from V and 4 bases from J, leaving 9 bases between. CDR1 and CDR2 from the germline V gene are MRHNA and SNTAGT. The CDR3 is 13 amino acids. The CDR3 DNA reads TGTGCCAGCAGTCAGGAAGTATACAATGAGCAGTTCTTC. Its translation is CASSQEVYNEQFF.

The genes are TRBV11-3 and TRBJ2-1, with 7 positions matching TRBD2. CDR1 SGHNT and CDR2 YENEEA come from the germline V gene. The length of the CDR3 is 17 residues. The trim removed 0 bases at V and 7 bases at J, leaving 12 bases unmatched. The CDR3 bases are TGTGCCAGCAGCTTAGATCTGTCTAGCGGCGGGGAAAATGAGCAGTTCTTC. Translated: CASSLDLSSGGENEQFF. Drawing the rest from reference TRBV11-3 and TRBJ2-1, the complete variable domain is EAGVVQSPRYKIIEKKQPVAFWCNPISGHNTLYWYLQNLGQGPELLIRYENEEAVDDSQLPKDRFSAERLKGVDSTLKIQPAELGDSAVYLCASSLDLSSGGENEQFFGPGTRLTVL.

The CDR3 region is CASSLTGGYEQYF. CDR3 DNA: TGTGCCAGCAGTTTAACAGGGGGCTACGAGCAGTACTTC. J is TRBJ2-7 and V is TRBV27; TRBD1 matches at 8 bases. The length of the CDR3 is 13 residues. Germline lookup yields CDR1 MNHEY and CDR2 SMNVEV (reference sequence). J lost 3 bases, V lost 2 bases, and 0 bases had no gene match.

CDR3 DNA sequence: TGTGCCAGCAGTACCACTCGGGGGCTTATGAACACTGAAGCTTTCTTT. Translated: CASSTTRGLMNTEAFF. The chain employs TRBV6-2 or TRBV6-3 and TRBJ1-1; D is possibly TRBD1 (6 bases). The CDR3 runs 16 residues. V lost 5 bases, J lost 0 bases, and 16 bases lay in between. Germline V gives CDR1 MNHEY, CDR2 SVGEGT.

This clone appeared a single time. V usage is TRBV11-2 and J usage is TRBJ1-1, with D unclear. CDR1 is SGHAT and CDR2 is FQNNGV in the germline V gene. The V and J ends lost 5 bases and 4 bases respectively, with 14 bases between them. The CDR3 extends over 14 amino acids. The DNA of the CDR3 is TGTGCCAGCAGCCCTCAACCCCTTGGCACTGAAGCTTTCTTT. This gives the protein CASSPQPLGTEAFF.

This clone was recorded only once. The V and J genes are TRBV4-2 and TRBJ2-7, with TRBD1 identical over 11 bases. V shed 5 bases and J 3 bases; nucleotides not matched to a gene: 3. Germline CDR1 LGHNA, CDR2 YNFKEQ. The CDR3 has 14 residues. Here the CDR3 reads CASSFGTGGYEQYF. The CDR3 DNA reads as TGTGCCAGCAGCTTCGGGACAGGGGGCTACGAGCAGTACTTC.

A remark on this clone: The junction differs from germline at one of its ends, possibly a read error. Other DNA sequences in this specimen translate into the identical CDR3. This chain connects TRBV6-5 to TRBJ1-6, with TRBD1 matching 8 bases. Per germline, CDR1 MNHEY and CDR2 SVGAGI. The CDR3 runs 15 residues. This CDR3 reads CASSNHGQGYSPLHF. CDR3 nucleotide sequence: TGTGCCAGCAGTAACCATGGACAGGGATATTCACCCCTTCACTTT.